The 29 T cell receptor beta chains listed next were all sequenced from one sample in a study of cytomegalovirus exposure and HLA in healthy donors. The PCR made use of 60 Vbeta and 13 Jbeta primers. Sequenced by immunoSEQ multiplex PCR; TCRdb stores in-frame clones only, minus some. This table has 150,000 or so clones, 76% appearing once. What was sequenced was PBMCs. The receptor source for this set is a male donor in good health and CMV-seronegative.

The chain carries TRBV6-1 and TRBJ1-5, with TRBD1 identical over 10 bases. Germline V lookup: CDR1 MNHNS, CDR2 SASEGT. J lost 2 bases, V lost 3 bases, and 13 bases had no gene match. This CDR3 has 19 residues. The CDR3 DNA sequence: TGTGCCAGCAGTGAGGGTCCCGGGACAGGGGCCGGGGGCAATCAGCCCCAGCATTTT. It codes for CASSEGPGTGAGGNQPQHF.

The V call is TRBV5-1, the J call TRBJ1-1; perhaps TRBD1 as D (6 bases). In germline, CDR1 is SGHRS, CDR2 YFSETQ. The CDR3 covers 18 residues. V lost 1 base and J 0 bases, leaving 19 bases between the germline ends. The CDR3 sequence is CASSLWGGQGTMNTEAFF. CDR3 coding DNA: TGCGCCAGCAGCTTGTGGGGGGGGCAGGGAACAATGAACACTGAAGCTTTCTTT.

The chain is built from TRBV7-9 and TRBJ2-1; TRBD1 matches at 9 bases. The CDR3 runs to 15 residues. Germline V gives CDR1 SEHNR, CDR2 FQNEAQ (reference sequence). V dropped 4 bases and J dropped 4; count of bases not matched to a gene: 5. DNA of the CDR3: TGTGCCAGCAGCTCTCCGGGACAGGGTTACAATGAGCAGTTCTTC. It codes for CASSSPGQGYNEQFF.

The rearrangement joins TRBV27 to TRBJ2-7; D perhaps matches TRBD1 (5 bases). This CDR3 is built from 14 residues. Trimming shortened V by 2 bases and J by 0 bases, and 8 bases separated the two germline ends. The germline V gene encodes CDR1 MNHEY and CDR2 SMNVEV (reference sequence). This chain's CDR3 is CASSLRGFSYEQYF. The CDR3 coding sequence is TGTGCCAGCAGTTTAAGGGGCTTCTCCTACGAGCAGTACTTC.

The chain is built from TRBV28 and TRBJ2-5; possible D gene TRBD1, 5 bases. The DNA end is more similar to TRBJ2-7, so the J call may be wrong. In germline, CDR1 is MDHEN, CDR2 SYDVKM. This CDR3 has 12 residues. CDR3 sequence reads: CASSPDSYEQYF. CDR3 bases: TGTGCCAGCAGTCCTGACAGCTACGAGCAGTACTTC.

The J gene is TRBJ1-1, the V gene TRBV7-2; perhaps TRBD1 as D (6 bases). CDR1 and CDR2 from the germline V gene are SGHTA and FQGNSA. Trimming removed 2 bases from V and 4 bases from J, with 14 bases in between. The CDR3 runs 15 residues. CDR3 nucleotide sequence: TGTGCCAGCAGCTTATTAATTCAGGGGTTCACTGAAGCTTTCTTT. It encodes CASSLLIQGFTEAFF.

The chain recombines TRBV27 with TRBJ2-1; D may be TRBD2 (6 bases). The CDR3 has 14 amino acids. Germline CDR1 MNHEY, CDR2 SMNVEV (reference sequence). The ends were cut back, 6 bases at V and 7 bases at J, with 16 bases in the middle. DNA of the CDR3: TGTGCCAGCAGCTTACTCCCGGGAGTAAATGAGCAGTTCTTC. Translated, it gives CASSLLPGVNEQFF.

The chain links TRBV29-1 to TRBJ2-5; 12 bases map to TRBD1. J gave up 5 bases and V 6 bases, and 4 bases lay outside the gene matches. From germline, CDR1 is SQVTM and CDR2 ANQGSEA. This CDR3 comprises 13 residues. CDR3 bases: TGCAGCGTCGGGACAGGGGGCGCGGAGACCCAGTACTTC. Protein: CSVGTGGAETQYF.

This clone was seen more than once but under ten times. V usage is TRBV7-2 and J usage is TRBJ2-5; 9 positions agree with TRBD2. The V segment lost 6 bases and the J segment 7 bases; nucleotides outside the gene matches: 9. The CDR3 extends over 14 amino acids. Germline V gives CDR1 SGHTA, CDR2 FQGNSA. CDR3: CASRRGGEVGTQYF. The DNA for the CDR3 is TGTGCCAGCAGGCGGGGGGGCGAGGTTGGGACCCAGTACTTC.

The rearrangement links TRBV7-9 to TRBJ2-7; TRBD2 might be the D (5 bases). Germline loops: CDR1 SEHNR, CDR2 FQNEAQ (reference sequence). There are 13 residues in the CDR3. Between the trimmed V and J ends, which lost 5 bases and 3 bases, there was a span of 11 bases. The DNA of the CDR3 is TGTGCCAGCAGCGTACCCGGGGTCTACGAGCAGTACTTC. It is translated as CASSVPGVYEQYF.

This clone has just a few counts. CDR3 region: CASSFSGGLGNEQFF. Here the CDR3 DNA reads TGTGCCAGCAGCTTTAGCGGGGGCCTGGGCAATGAGCAGTTCTTC. The chain joins TRBV7-6 to TRBJ2-1; 9 positions agree with TRBD2. The CDR3 is 15 amino acids. V gave up 3 bases and J gave up 6 bases; unmatched junction bases: 6. Germline CDR1 reads SGHVS; CDR2 reads FNYEAQ. Filled out from reference TRBV7-6 and TRBJ2-1, the complete variable domain reads GAGVSQSPRYKVTKRGQDVALRCDPISGHVSLYWYRQALGQGPEFLTYFNYEAQQDKSGLPNDRFSAERPEGSISTLTIQRTEQRDSAMYRCASSFSGGLGNEQFFGPGTRLTVL.

A single count supports this clone. This chain links TRBV5-1 with TRBJ2-5, with a possible D match to TRBD1 (6 bases). Trimming removed 3 bases from V and 4 bases from J, with 13 bases in between. Germline loops: CDR1 SGHRS, CDR2 YFSETQ. CDR3 length: 14 amino acids. In DNA, the CDR3 is TGCGCCAGCAGCTCAACGTCAGGGGTAGAGACCCAGTACTTC. Its protein is CASSSTSGVETQYF. Full variable domain (rest looked up from reference TRBV5-1 and TRBJ2-5): KAGVTQTPRYLIKTRGQQVTLSCSPISGHRSVSWYQQTPGQGLQFLFEYFSETQRNKGNFPGRFSGRQFSNSRSEMNVSTLELGDSALYLCASSSTSGVETQYFGPGTRLLVL.

The gene calls are TRBV9 and TRBJ2-1; TRBD2 matches 10 bases. After removal of 0 bases from V and 0 bases from J, the junction contained 9 bases not matched to a gene. Germline lookup yields CDR1 SGDLS and CDR2 YYNGEE. The CDR3 covers 19 residues. CDR3 DNA: TGTGCCAGCAGCGTAGGGTGGGGGACTAGCGTTAACTCCTACAATGAGCAGTTCTTC. It codes for CASSVGWGTSVNSYNEQFF.

This chain joins TRBV30 and TRBJ1-2; 8 bases map to TRBD1. The CDR3 is made up of 12 amino acids. Trimming cost V 5 bases and J 8 bases; bases outside gene matches: 7. Germline V gives CDR1 GTSNPN, CDR2 SVGIG (reference sequence). Written as DNA, the CDR3 is TGTGCCTGGGACAGGGGTAAGGACGGCTACACCTTC. This gives the protein CAWDRGKDGYTF.

The chain recombines TRBV2 with TRBJ2-3, with TRBD2 matching 7 bases. V shed 5 bases, J shed 2 bases, and the junction held 7 bases outside the gene matches. The CDR3 contains 15 residues. The germline V gene has CDR1 SNHLY and CDR2 FYNNEI. The DNA for the CDR3 is TGTGCCAGCAGTTTAGGCGGGAGTTACACAGATACGCAGTATTTT. Its protein is CASSLGGSYTDTQYF.

The gene calls are TRBV10-3 and TRBJ2-3; 7 bases align to TRBD1. The germline V gene has CDR1 ENHRY and CDR2 SYGVKD. This CDR3 has 16 residues. V shed 4 bases, J shed 2 bases, and the junction held 9 bases outside the gene matches. The CDR3 here is CAISGPRQGTTDTQYF. In DNA form, the CDR3 reads TGTGCCATCAGTGGTCCGCGACAGGGCACCACAGATACGCAGTATTTT.

The V gene is TRBV19, the J gene TRBJ1-6, with D perhaps TRBD1 (5 bases). This CDR3 contains 15 residues. Germline CDR1 reads LNHDA; CDR2 reads SQIVND (reference sequence). The V and J ends lost 1 base and 7 bases respectively, with 11 bases between them. The CDR3, as DNA: TGTGCCAGTAGTATAGGACAGACTAGAAATTCACCCCTCCACTTT. It translates to CASSIGQTRNSPLHF.

This chain links TRBV27 with TRBJ1-6; a weak D match, TRBD1 (6 bases). V gave up 2 bases and J gave up 10 bases, with 12 bases separating them. Germline V gene data show CDR1 as MNHEY and CDR2 as SMNVEV (reference sequence). CDR3 size: 14 residues. This chain's CDR3 is CASSLQGPNSPLHF. For the CDR3, the DNA is TGTGCCAGCAGTTTACAGGGGCCGAACTCACCCCTCCACTTT.

In its sample, this clone was seen a few times. The chain employs TRBV4-3 and TRBJ2-1; 7 positions agree with TRBD1. J was trimmed by 6 bases and V by 4 bases; bases with no gene match: 12. The CDR3 consists of 16 residues. Germline V gene data show CDR1 as LGHNA and CDR2 as YSLEER. As DNA, the CDR3 is TGCGCCAGCAGCCCGCGAGGGGGCGCAACCATCAATGAGCAGTTCTTC. As protein: CASSPRGGATINEQFF.

V gene TRBV7-9 combines with J gene TRBJ2-5, with a weak D call TRBD2 (5 bases). This CDR3 is built from 15 residues. Trimming cost V 5 bases and J 5 bases, with 18 bases left between them. Germline CDR1 SEHNR, CDR2 FQNEAQ (reference sequence). The CDR3 bases are TGTGCCAGCAGCCATGGGGAGCTACCGAGGGAGACCCAGTACTTC. It yields the protein CASSHGELPRETQYF.

The V and J genes are TRBV4-2 and TRBJ1-6; D is uncertain. The CDR3 is 15 residues long. Germline V lookup: CDR1 LGHNA, CDR2 YNFKEQ. The V gene lost 0 bases and the J gene lost 8 bases, with 11 bases spanning the gap. The CDR3 loop is CASSQDPGEDSPLHF. The CDR3 region has the DNA TGTGCCAGCAGCCAAGATCCGGGAGAAGATTCACCCCTCCACTTT.

This chain uses TRBV4-3 with TRBJ2-3, with 10 bases that match TRBD2. After removal of 6 bases from V and 5 bases from J, the junction contained 8 bases not matched to a gene. The germline gives CDR1 LGHNA, CDR2 YSLEER. There are 15 residues in the CDR3. CDR3 sequence reads: CASRSLAGVEDTQYF. In DNA form, the CDR3 reads TGCGCCAGCAGGAGTCTAGCGGGAGTCGAAGATACGCAGTATTTT.

The rearrangement joins TRBV19 to TRBJ2-7; 8 nucleotides agree with TRBD1. Germline values: CDR1 LNHDA, CDR2 SQIVND (reference sequence). J gave up 0 bases and V 5 bases, and 3 bases lay outside the gene matches. The CDR3 extends over 14 amino acids. The CDR3 region is CASSPGTGSYEQYF. The CDR3 DNA reads TGTGCCAGTAGTCCGGGGACAGGCTCCTACGAGCAGTACTTC. The entire variable domain, with the rest obtained from reference TRBV19 and TRBJ2-7, is as follows: DGGITQSPKYLFRKEGQNVTLSCEQNLNHDAMYWYRQDPGQGLRLIYYSQIVNDFQKGDIAEGYSVSREKKESFPLTVTSAQKNPTAFYLCASSPGTGSYEQYFGPGTRLTVT.

This chain uses TRBV7-8 with TRBJ1-2; a possible D gene is TRBD1 (5 bases). V dropped 5 bases and J dropped 3 bases, with 13 bases sitting between them. Germline V gene sequence: CDR1 SGHVS, CDR2 FQNEAQ. This CDR3 region has 14 residues. The CDR3 sequence: CASSPSQGYYGYTF. CDR3 coding DNA: TGTGCCAGCAGCCCATCGCAGGGATACTATGGCTACACCTTC. Full variable domain (missing parts from reference TRBV7-8 and TRBJ1-2): GAGVSQSPRYKVAKRGQDVALRCDPISGHVSLFWYQQALGQGPEFLTYFQNEAQLDKSGLPSDRFFAERPEGSVSTLKIQRTQQEDSAVYLCASSPSQGYYGYTFGSGTRLTVV.

The genes are TRBV9 and TRBJ1-2, with TRBD1 identical over 8 bases. CDR1 is SGDLS, CDR2 YYNGEE, per germline. J gave up 7 bases and V 7 bases, and 12 bases lay outside the gene matches. The CDR3 is 14 residues long. CDR3 DNA sequence: TGTGCCAGCCGCCGGACAGGGTTGCATCCTGGCTACACCTTC. The encoded protein is CASRRTGLHPGYTF. The complete variable domain, with remaining parts taken from reference TRBV9 and TRBJ1-2, reads DSGVTQTPKHLITATGQRVTLRCSPRSGDLSVYWYQQSLDQGLQFLIQYYNGEERAKGNILERFSAQQFPDLHSELNLSSLELGDSALYFCASRRTGLHPGYTFGSGTRLTVV.

As concerns this clone: One end of the junction does not line up with germline, which may come from a read error. CDR3 loop: CSSRHPGERSYTF. CDR3 in DNA: TGTTCCAGCAGACACCCAGGGGAGAGGAGCTACACCTTC. This chain links TRBV7-9 with TRBJ1-2, with a tentative D call TRBD1 (6 bases). Germline CDR1 and CDR2: SEHNR and FQNEAQ (reference sequence). The CDR3 has 13 amino acids. The full variable domain, rest sourced from reference TRBV7-9 and TRBJ1-2, is DTGVSQNPRHKITKRGQNVTFRCDPISEHNRLYWYRQTLGQGPEFLTYFQNEAQLEKSRLLSDRFSAERPKGSFSTLEIQRTEQGDSAMYLCSSRHPGERSYTFGSGTRLTVV.

The chain joins TRBV2 to TRBJ1-2; possibly TRBD1 for D (6 bases). The ends were cut back, 6 bases at V and 4 bases at J, with 15 bases in the middle. The CDR3 length is 14 residues. The germline gives CDR1 SNHLY, CDR2 FYNNEI. CDR3 nucleotide sequence: TGTGCCAGCAGAGGGGGGGGTTTATCCTATGGCTACACCTTC. Protein: CASRGGGLSYGYTF.

The chain joins TRBV5-5 to TRBJ2-5; D gene uncertain. The germline V gene has CDR1 SGHKS and CDR2 YYEKEE (reference sequence). Deletions cut 0 bases from V and 5 bases from J, with 8 bases between. This CDR3 is built from 13 residues. The CDR3 region is CASSLVPPETQYF. CDR3 sequence (DNA): TGTGCCAGCAGCTTGGTTCCTCCGGAGACCCAGTACTTC.

The chain employs TRBV28 and TRBJ2-5; D perhaps matches TRBD1 (6 bases). V shed 1 base and J shed 10 bases, with 16 bases lying between them. Germline assignment: CDR1 MDHEN and CDR2 SYDVKM. The CDR3 has 14 residues. The CDR3 bases are TGTGCCAGCAGTTTATCTCCGGACTCCAGGGGCCAGTACTTC. This codes for CASSLSPDSRGQYF.